This T cell receptor beta chain appears in the sequencing data of a study of Ad26.COV2.S vaccination and SARS-CoV-2 variants (dated by TCRdb to about 2021). Background for the entire study: Donors in the vaccine arm were drawn from COV1001, a multicentre, randomized, double-blind, placebo-controlled phase I-IIa trial testing Ad26.COV2.S in healthy adults. Dosing of Ad26.COV2.S was intramuscular, at either 5x10^10 or 1x10^11 viral particles, delivered as one shot or as two shots spaced 56 days apart. TCRbeta repertoire sequencing served as the tool for gauging how specific and how broad the SARS-CoV-2-reactive T cell receptors were following Ad26.COV2.S vaccination. A total of about 30 samples were included in the TCR-sequenced set, comprising around 19 Ad26.COV2.S vaccine recipients, 5 placebo recipients and 8 SARS-CoV-2 convalescent individuals. Participants in the trial were split at random into five groups of five each, receiving low-dose or high-dose Ad26.COV2.S once or twice, or else placebo on both occasions. Investigators remained blinded to trial group allocation during experiments and outcome assessment. Overall results and qualifications from the work: Vaccine and placebo recipients had similar non-spike TCR breadth, a finding consistent with the vaccine containing only spike. Spike-specific TCR breadth was higher in Ad26.COV2.S recipients than in placebo recipients (P = 0.0014). The study was not powered to compare responses between vaccine doses or regimens. The authors noted that the TCR breadth and depth analyses may have underestimated total T cell responses. After vaccination, spike-specific CD8+ and CD4+ T cell responses were reported to show substantial breadth.

On this clone: It lacks a known antigen. The record has no base qualities; no much larger clone is one base away.

Explained via the paper, the treatment or condition label denotes: roughly 19 received Ad26.COV2.S at low or high dose, single or two shots; about 5 received placebo; per-sample allocation not given. Repertoires of vaccine and placebo recipients were sequenced from samples taken on day 63 after the first injection. Between 29 July and 7 August 2020, Cohort 1b enrolled 25 adults aged 18-55 years at one site in Boston, USA. Ad26.COV2.S was a replication-incompetent adenovirus type 26 vector expressing a prefusion-stabilized SARS-CoV-2 spike protein from the original Wuhan strain. The V end loses 3 bases and the J end loses 8 bases, and a stretch of 8 bases separates them. The cysteine opens and the phenylalanine closes a CDR3 of 13 amino acids. The CDR3 DNA has 39 bases and is translated from base 1. The germline V gene provides CDR1 KGHSH and CDR2 LQKENI. TCRbeta CDR3 regions were sequenced with the immunoSEQ Assay. After extraction, genomic DNA underwent amplification by bias-controlled multiplex PCR, followed by high-throughput sequencing. On the authors' methods: Collapsing and filtering of sequences were performed to quantify the absolute abundance of each unique TCRbeta CDR3 region. T cell fraction was estimated by normalization of TCRbeta template counts to usable DNA, with usable DNA being measured through amplification of reference genes present in all nucleated cells. Repertoire TCRs were annotated as SARS-CoV-2-specific by exact matching of V gene, CDR3 amino acid sequence and J gene to a known reactive TCR set. The reference SARS-CoV-2 TCR set was derived from MIRA and filtered for enrichment in COVID-19-positive ImmuneCODE repertoires, a step that removed public or cross-reactive TCRs. Using the MIRA antigens, annotated TCRs were further analysed by specific ORF or by position within an ORF. Breadth was defined as the number of annotated unique rearrangements divided by the total number of unique productive rearrangements, and depth was defined as the summed frequency of the annotated unique rearrangements. Two-sided Wilcoxon rank-sum tests were used to compare TCR breadth between groups. Not all clones reach the TCRdb copy of this immuneACCESS table, which keeps in-frame sequences only. Checked studies attribute under half of the gap to unresolved V genes and leave the rest unexplained. That table furnishes V, J and clone size, whereas the DNA furnished D and trimming. The sample has a few hundred thousand clones on record, around 87% of them singletons. Of the sample, around 3.6% falls within the top ten clones.

Material: peripheral blood, obtained in a trial of Ad26.COV2.S vaccine versus placebo. The chain is encoded by TRBV18 joined to TRBJ1-6; the D segment cannot be called with confidence. This clonotype was sampled from a person between 18 and 65 years old who received the Ad26.COV2.S COVID-19 vaccine or a placebo. The bases are TGTGCCAGCTCACCGGAAGGTGATTCACCCCTCCACTTT. This codes for CASSPEGDSPLHF.